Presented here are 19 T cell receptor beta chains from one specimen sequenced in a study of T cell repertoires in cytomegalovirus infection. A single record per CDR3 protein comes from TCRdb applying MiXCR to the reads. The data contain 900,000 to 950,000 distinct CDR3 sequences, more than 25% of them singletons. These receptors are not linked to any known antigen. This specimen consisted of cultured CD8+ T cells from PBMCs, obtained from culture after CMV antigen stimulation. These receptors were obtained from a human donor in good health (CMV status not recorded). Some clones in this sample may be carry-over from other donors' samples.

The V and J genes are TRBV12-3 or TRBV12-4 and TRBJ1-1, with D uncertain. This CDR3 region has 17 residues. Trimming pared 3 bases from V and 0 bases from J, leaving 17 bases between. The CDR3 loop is CASSFGQVPPMNTEAFF. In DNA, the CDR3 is TGTGCCAGCAGTTTCGGGCAGGTCCCTCCCATGAACACTGAAGCTTTCTTT.

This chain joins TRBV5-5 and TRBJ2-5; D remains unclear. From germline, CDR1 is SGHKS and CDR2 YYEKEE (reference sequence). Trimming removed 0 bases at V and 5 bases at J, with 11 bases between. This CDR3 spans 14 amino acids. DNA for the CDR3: TGTGCCAGCAGCTTGGAAGGGAACGGGGAGACCCAGTACTTC. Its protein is CASSLEGNGETQYF.

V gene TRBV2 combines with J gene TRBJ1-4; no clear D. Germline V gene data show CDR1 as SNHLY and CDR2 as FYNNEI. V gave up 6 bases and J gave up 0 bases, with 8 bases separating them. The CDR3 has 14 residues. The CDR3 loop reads CASRELPTNEKLFF. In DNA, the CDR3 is TGTGCCAGCAGGGAATTACCAACTAATGAAAAACTGTTTTTT.

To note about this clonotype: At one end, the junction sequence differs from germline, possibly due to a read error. The CDR3: CASSIKRPDRRFSNQRQHF. Written as DNA, the CDR3 is TGTGCCAGTAGTATAAAGAGGCCAGACCGCCGCTTTAGCAATCAGCGCCAGCATTTT. This chain connects TRBV19 to TRBJ1-5; D unclear. The CDR3 has 19 amino acids. Per the germline V gene, CDR1 is LNHDA and CDR2 is SQIVND (reference sequence).

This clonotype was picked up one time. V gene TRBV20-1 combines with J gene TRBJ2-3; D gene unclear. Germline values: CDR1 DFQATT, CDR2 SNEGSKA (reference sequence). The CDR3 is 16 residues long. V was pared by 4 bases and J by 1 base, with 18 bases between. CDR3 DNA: TGCAGTGCTACAGACCACGGACGGTTAGGCACAGATACGCAGTATTTT. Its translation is CSATDHGRLGTDTQYF.

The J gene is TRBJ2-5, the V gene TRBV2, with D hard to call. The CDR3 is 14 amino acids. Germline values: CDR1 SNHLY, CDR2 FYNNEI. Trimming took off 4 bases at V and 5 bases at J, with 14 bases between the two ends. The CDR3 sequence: CASSVRALRETQYF. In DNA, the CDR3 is TGTGCCAGCAGTGTAAGGGCCCTCCGGGAGACCCAGTACTTC.

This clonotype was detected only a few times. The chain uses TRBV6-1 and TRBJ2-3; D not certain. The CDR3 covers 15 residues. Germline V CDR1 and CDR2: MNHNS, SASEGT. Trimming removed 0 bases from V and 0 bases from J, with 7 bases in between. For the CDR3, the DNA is TGTGCCAGCAGTGAAGCGCTTCGGAGCACAGATACGCAGTATTTT. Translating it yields CASSEALRSTDTQYF.

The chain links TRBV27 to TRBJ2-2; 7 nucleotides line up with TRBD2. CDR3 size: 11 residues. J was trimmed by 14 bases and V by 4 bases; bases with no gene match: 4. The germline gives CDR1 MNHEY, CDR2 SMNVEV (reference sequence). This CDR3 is CASSSGTILFF. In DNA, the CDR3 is TGTGCCAGCAGTTCCGGGACTATACTGTTTTTT.

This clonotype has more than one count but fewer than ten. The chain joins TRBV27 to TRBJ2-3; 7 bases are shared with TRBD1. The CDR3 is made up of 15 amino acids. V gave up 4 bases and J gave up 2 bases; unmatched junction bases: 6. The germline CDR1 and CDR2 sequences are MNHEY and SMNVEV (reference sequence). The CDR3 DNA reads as TGTGCCAGCAGTTCAAGGGGGCGTCCCACAGATACGCAGTATTTT. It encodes CASSSRGRPTDTQYF.

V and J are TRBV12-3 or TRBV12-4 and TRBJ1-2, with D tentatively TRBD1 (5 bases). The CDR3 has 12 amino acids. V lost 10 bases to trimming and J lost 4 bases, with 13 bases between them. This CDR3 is CATGPSTYGYTF. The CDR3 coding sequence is TGTGCCACAGGGCCGAGTACCTATGGCTACACCTTC.

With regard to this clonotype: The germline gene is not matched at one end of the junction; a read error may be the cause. The CDR3 nucleotides read TGTGCCAGCAGCTTCCCGAGGGGACAGGGCGTCAATGAGCAGTTCTTC. Encoded protein: CASSFPRGQGVNEQFF. The V gene is TRBV5-3, the J gene TRBJ2-1, with 9 nucleotides matching TRBD1. TRBV5-3 carries the ORF label, with uncertain function. The CDR3 sequence is 16 residues long.

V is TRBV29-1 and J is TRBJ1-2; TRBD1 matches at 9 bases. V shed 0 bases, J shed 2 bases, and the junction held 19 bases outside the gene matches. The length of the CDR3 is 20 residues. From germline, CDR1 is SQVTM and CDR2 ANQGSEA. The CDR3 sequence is CSVEDIYYPEGQGPNYGYTF. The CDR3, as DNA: TGCAGCGTTGAAGATATTTACTACCCCGAAGGACAGGGGCCGAACTATGGCTACACCTTC.

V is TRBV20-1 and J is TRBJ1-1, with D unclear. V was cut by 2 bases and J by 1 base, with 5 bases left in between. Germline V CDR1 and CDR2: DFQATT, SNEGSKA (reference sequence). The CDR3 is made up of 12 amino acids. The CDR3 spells CSARRWNTEAFF. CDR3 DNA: TGCAGTGCTAGAAGGTGGAACACTGAAGCTTTCTTT.

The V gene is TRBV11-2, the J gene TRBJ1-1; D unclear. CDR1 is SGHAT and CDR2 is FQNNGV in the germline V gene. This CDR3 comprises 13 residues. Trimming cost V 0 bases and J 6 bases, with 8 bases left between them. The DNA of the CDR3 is TGTGCCAGCAGCTTAGAAAGCGCACCTGAAGCTTTCTTT. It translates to CASSLESAPEAFF.

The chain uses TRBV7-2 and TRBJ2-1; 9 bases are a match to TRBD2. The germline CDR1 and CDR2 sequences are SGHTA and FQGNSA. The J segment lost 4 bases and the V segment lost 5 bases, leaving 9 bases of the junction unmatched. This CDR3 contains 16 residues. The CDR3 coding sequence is TGTGCCAGCAGCCCTCTAATAGCGGGGGATTACAATGAGCAGTTCTTC. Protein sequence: CASSPLIAGDYNEQFF.

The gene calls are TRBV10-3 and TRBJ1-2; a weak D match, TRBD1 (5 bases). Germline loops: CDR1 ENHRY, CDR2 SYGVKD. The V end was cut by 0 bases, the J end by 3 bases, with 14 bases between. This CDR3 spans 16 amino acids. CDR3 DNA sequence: TGTGCCATCAGTGAGTCCCTGGCCCAGGGAGACTATGGCTACACCTTC. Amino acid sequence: CAISESLAQGDYGYTF.

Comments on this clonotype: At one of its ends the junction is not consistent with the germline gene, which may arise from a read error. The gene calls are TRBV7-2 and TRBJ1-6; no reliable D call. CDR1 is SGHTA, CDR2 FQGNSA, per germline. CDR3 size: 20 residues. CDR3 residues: CASSSLGSVGLSSYNSPIHF. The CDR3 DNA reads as TGTGCCAGCAGCTCACTGGGGTCGGTCGGGCTGAGCTCCTATAATTCACCCATCCACTTT.

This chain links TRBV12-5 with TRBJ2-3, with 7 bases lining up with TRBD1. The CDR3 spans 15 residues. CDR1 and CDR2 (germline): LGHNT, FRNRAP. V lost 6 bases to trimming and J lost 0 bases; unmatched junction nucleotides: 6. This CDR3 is CASGPTGSSTDTQYF. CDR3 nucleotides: TGTGCTAGTGGGCCGACAGGGTCTAGCACAGATACGCAGTATTTT.

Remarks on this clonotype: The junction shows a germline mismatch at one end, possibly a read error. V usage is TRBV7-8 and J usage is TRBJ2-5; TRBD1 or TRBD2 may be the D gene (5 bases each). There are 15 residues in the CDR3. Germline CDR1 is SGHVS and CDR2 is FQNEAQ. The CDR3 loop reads CARSLIGQVRETQYF. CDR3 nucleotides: TGTGCCCGCAGCTTAATCGGCCAGGTCAGGGAGACGCAGTACTTC.